This T cell receptor (beta chain) was recorded in a study of blood T cells in healthy people across ages. Germline CDR1 is ENHRY and CDR2 is SYGVKD. J gave up 5 bases and V 4 bases, and 11 bases lay outside the gene matches. The CDR3 runs 16 residues. A second about 7 to 12 cycle PCR used barcoded and J-beta primers. TCRdb re-analysed the 5' RACE reads in MiXCR, keeping a single row per CDR3 protein. The table records about 1.4 million distinct CDR3 sequences, approximately 59% of them present only once. The sequence derives from a man aged 18-30 years in good health. Material: blood. The chain carries TRBV10-3 and TRBJ2-7; 10 bases match TRBD2. DNA of the CDR3: TGTGCCATCAGTGTTACCAGCGGGGGGGCCTCTGACGAGCAGTACTTC. Protein: CAISVTSGGASDEQYF.